Sequencing of this T cell receptor (beta chain) was carried out in a study of cytotoxic CD8 clonotypes in ibrutinib-treated CLL (dated by TCRdb to the early 2020s). Background on the whole study: In this cohort, approximately 15 patients were treatment-naive and roughly 10 were relapsed/refractory, while around 18 had unmutated IGHV. The response samples were drawn at a median of roughly twelve months into treatment, with a range of roughly 6 to 40 months. Longitudinal samples were available for about 30% of the roughly 86 trial participants. Cryopreserved peripheral blood mononuclear cells were obtained prior to treatment, at the time of response, and at either disease progression or sustained remission. Samples averaged approximately 250,000 productive templates and tens of thousands of productive rearrangements. Partial responses were observed in about 24 patients and complete responses in 2; after a median follow-up of around 64 months, remission was maintained in 14 patients and progression was observed in roughly 12. The paper as a whole reports these results and caveats: Public clonotypes were rare and either contracted or stayed stable during treatment, and the rise in clonality at ibrutinib response reflected the expansion of private clonotypes. Lymph node repertoires were not examined, and the timing of sampling was not matched between patients in sustained remission and those whose disease progressed. At ibrutinib response clonality went up, during sustained remission it held steady, and at progression it dropped back toward baseline. At baseline, clonality was higher than in age-matched healthy donors and showed a strong correlation with circulating CD8+ T-cell counts.

Approximately 2 micrograms of genomic DNA were extracted from cryopreserved PBMCs for TCR beta library preparation. High-throughput TCR beta sequencing was performed on longitudinal blood samples from CLL patients receiving ibrutinib monotherapy. Patients were enrolled in a phase 2 open-label single-center ibrutinib monotherapy trial. A distance of 10 bases separates the germline ends of V and J, which lose 1 base and 1 base respectively. The cysteine opens and the phenylalanine closes a CDR3 of 15 amino acids. Just the 45-base CDR3 DNA is kept, in frame starting at base 1. Per the germline V gene, SNHLY is the CDR1 and FYNNEI is the CDR2. On a MiSeq, deep resolution sequencing aimed for a depth between 1 in 1 million and 1 in 200,000 T cells, with each clonotype covered roughly 10x on average. The immunoSEQ hsTCRB Kit was used to generate the TCR beta libraries. Concerning the study's data processing: Data were analyzed with ImmunoSEQ Data Assistant and ImmunoSEQ Analyzer, with V, D and J genes assigned per IMGT definitions. Clonality, with values ranging from 0 to 1, was calculated as one minus the normalized Shannon entropy of productive rearrangement frequencies. Public clonotype analysis was restricted to overrepresented clonotypes comprising at least 0.05% of each patient's repertoire. Some 13 age-matched healthy donor repertoires from immuneACCESS served as clonality controls. Imported from immuneACCESS, the table was reduced by TCRdb to in-frame sequences with V and J called. These copies leave out some clones; in studies compared against another copy, an unresolved V gene accounts for under half, and the cause of the remainder is not known. Clone size and the V and J calls come from that table; the DNA yielded D and trimming. Here the sample has about 15,000 clones; roughly two thirds occur a single time. The ten top clones hold about 12% of the sample.

With regard to this clone: Which antigen it targets is not known. Base-call qualities are not available, and no considerably larger clone is one nucleotide away.

The origin of this receptor is a human donor with chronic lymphocytic leukemia. This receptor chain uses TRBV2 and TRBJ2-5, with the D gene tentatively TRBD1 or TRBD2, based on 5 matching bases in each. Sequenced here: PBMCs, sampled before ibrutinib treatment. The nucleotide sequence reads TGTGCCAGCAGTGAAGTGTGGGGGAGCCAAGAGACCCAGTACTTC. The translation is CASSEVWGSQETQYF.